The 7 T cell receptor beta chains below all came from one sample that was sequenced in a study of blood T cell repertoires in COVID-19. Measured with immunoSEQ multiplex PCR; TCRdb has only the in-frame clones, and not every one. The sample comprises about 310,000 clones, roughly 87% of which are singletons, and roughly 2.1% rests with the top ten. The sequencing sample was made of peripheral blood. These receptors were collected from a young man with active or convalescent COVID-19.

This chain uses TRBV11-2 with TRBJ2-7; maybe TRBD1 (5 bases). V was pared by 0 bases and J by 3 bases, with 9 bases between. CDR1 and CDR2 from the germline V gene are SGHAT and FQNNGV. The CDR3 covers 14 residues. The CDR3 nucleotides are TGTGCCAGCAGCTTAGATACAGACAGCTACGAGCAGTACTTC. Translated, it gives CASSLDTDSYEQYF.

The chain recombines TRBV18 with TRBJ2-2; D is unresolved. The length of the CDR3 is 12 residues. V lost 8 bases and J lost 2, with 6 bases in between. Germline CDR1 is KGHSH and CDR2 is LQKENI. CDR3 protein: CASLLNTGELFF. The CDR3 DNA reads TGTGCCAGCCTCCTAAACACCGGGGAGCTGTTTTTT.

A few counts support this clone. This sequence joins TRBV5-1 and TRBJ1-3; 10 bases map to TRBD1. The J segment lost 2 bases and the V segment lost 3 bases, leaving 8 bases of the junction unmatched. This CDR3 has 17 amino acids. Germline V lookup: CDR1 SGHRS, CDR2 YFSETQ. The CDR3 spells CASSSRTGGTAGNTIYF. CDR3 nucleotide sequence: TGCGCCAGCAGCTCGCGGACAGGGGGGACGGCTGGAAACACCATATATTTT.

V usage is TRBV7-3 and J usage is TRBJ2-5; 9 bases align to TRBD2. Trimming at V came to 5 bases and at J to 5 bases, leaving 6 bases not matched to a gene. CDR1 SGHTA and CDR2 FQGTGA come from the germline V gene. The CDR3 length is 14 residues. The DNA of the CDR3 is TGTGCCAGCAGCCTCTTAGCGGGAGTGGAGACCCAGTACTTC. This sequence encodes CASSLLAGVETQYF. Variable domain in full (rest from reference TRBV7-3 and TRBJ2-5): GAGVSQTPSNKVTEKGKYVELRCDPISGHTALYWYRQSLGQGPEFLIYFQGTGAADDSGLPNDRFFAVRPEGSVSTLKIQRTERGDSAVYLCASSLLAGVETQYFGPGTRLLVL.

The rearrangement joins TRBV29-1 to TRBJ2-1, with 13 bases matching TRBD2. The CDR3 sequence is 14 residues long. Trimming took 3 bases from V and 7 from J; bases not matched to a gene: 3. CDR1 and CDR2 (germline): SQVTM, ANQGSEA. CDR3 amino acids: CSVDGTSGINEQFF. Here the CDR3 DNA reads TGCAGCGTTGATGGGACTAGCGGGATAAATGAGCAGTTCTTC.

This clone appeared a single time. The V call is TRBV6-5, the J call TRBJ1-5; D possibly corresponds to TRBD1 (6 bases). Trimming stripped 6 bases from V and 7 bases from J, with 13 bases between. There are 13 residues in the CDR3. From germline, CDR1 is MNHEY and CDR2 SVGAGI. CDR3 bases: TGTGCCAGCAGCCGAGCAGGGGAACAGCCCCAGCATTTT. Translation gives CASSRAGEQPQHF.

The rearrangement uses TRBV12-1 and TRBJ1-5; the DNA was not used to check the table's D call, TRBD1. TRBV12-1 is labeled a pseudogene. The length of the CDR3 is 12 residues. CDR3 nucleotide sequence: TGTGCCACCCAGGGGGCTAATCAGCCCCAGCATTTT. Translated: CATQGANQPQHF.